The present entry profiles one T cell receptor (beta chain) with its context. The antigen remains undetermined. These data are taken from a study of shared clonotypes between healthy human individuals. Study summary: Ranging from 18 to 49 in age, donors were a couple of women and three men.

Into CD45RA+ naive and CD45RA-negative memory subsets, the CD4+ cells were split. Generated by immunoSEQ multiplex PCR, the TCRdb table keeps only in-frame clones and is missing some. The data show around 1.4 million clones, just under 99% seen once. Findings and limits, study-wide: Sharing across a few donors was seen in roughly 5.2% of naive CD4 clonotypes. Among donors, the sharing of clonotypes was expected to be influenced by sequencing depth.

Germline loops: CDR1 SNHLY, CDR2 FYNNEI. Trimming removed 3 bases at V and 0 bases at J, with 11 bases between. This CDR3 comprises 15 residues. The source is a man between 25 and 39 years old in good health. The chain uses TRBV2 and TRBJ1-1, with D hard to call. The sample consisted of naive CD4+ T cells sorted from blood. Subset given: CD45RA+ positively selected. The DNA for the CDR3 is TGTGCCAGCAGTGATTCACGGTTTGTGAACACTGAAGCTTTCTTT. Translating it yields CASSDSRFVNTEAFF.